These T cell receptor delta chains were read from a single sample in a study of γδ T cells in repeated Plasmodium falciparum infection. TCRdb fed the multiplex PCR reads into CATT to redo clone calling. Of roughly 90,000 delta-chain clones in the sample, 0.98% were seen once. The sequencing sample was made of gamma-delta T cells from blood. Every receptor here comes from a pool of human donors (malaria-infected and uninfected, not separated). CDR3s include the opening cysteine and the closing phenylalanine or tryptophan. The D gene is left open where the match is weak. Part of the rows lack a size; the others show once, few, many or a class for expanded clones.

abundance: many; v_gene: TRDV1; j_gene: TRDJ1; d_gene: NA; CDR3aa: CALGAWLPPRGGIVSLFADKLIF; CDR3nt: TGTGCTCTTGGGGCCTGGCTTCCTCCCCGGGGGGGGATTGTTTCCCTCTTCGCCGACAAACTCATCTTT
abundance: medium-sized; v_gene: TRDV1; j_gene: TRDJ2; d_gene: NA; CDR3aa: CALAAGTAQLFF; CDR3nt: TGTGCTCTCGCCGCGGGGACAGCACAACTCTTCTTT
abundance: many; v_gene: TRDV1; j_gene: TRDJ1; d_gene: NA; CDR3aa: CALGELPQTGPMSNDKLIF; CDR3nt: TGTGCTCTTGGGGAACTCCCCCAAACTGGGCCGATGTCTAACGATAAACTCATCTTT
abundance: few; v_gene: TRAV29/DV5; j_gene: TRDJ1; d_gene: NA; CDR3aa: CSVLLCSKRRPWGNSYTDKLIF; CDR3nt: NA
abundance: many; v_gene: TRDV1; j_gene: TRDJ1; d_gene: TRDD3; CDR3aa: CALGEQALRDTGGYMRLGDKLIF; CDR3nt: TGTGCTCTTGGGGAACAAGCCCTACGTGATACTGGGGGATACATGAGATTGGGCGATAAACTCATCTTT
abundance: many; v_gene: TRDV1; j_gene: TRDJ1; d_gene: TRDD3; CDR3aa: CALGERSPLGDIDKLIF; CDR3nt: TGTGCTCTTGGGGAACGTTCTCCCCTGGGGGATATTGATAAACTCATCTTT
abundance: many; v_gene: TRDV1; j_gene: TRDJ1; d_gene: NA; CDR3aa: CALGASLLALLYPYTDKLIF; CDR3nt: TGTGCTCTTGGGGCATCCCTACTCGCCCTCCTCTACCCCTACACCGATAAACTCATCTTT
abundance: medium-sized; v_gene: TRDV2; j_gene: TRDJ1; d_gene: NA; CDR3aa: CACDPVYGGPYTDKLIF; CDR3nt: TGTGCCTGTGACCCCGTCTATGGGGGGCCCTACACCGATAAACTCATCTTT
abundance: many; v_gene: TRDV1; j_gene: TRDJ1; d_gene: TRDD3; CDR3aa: CALGNGIDQTGGYAFSYTDKLIF; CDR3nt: TGTGCTCTTGGGAACGGAATAGACCAAACTGGGGGATACGCGTTTTCGTACACCGATAAACTCATCTTT
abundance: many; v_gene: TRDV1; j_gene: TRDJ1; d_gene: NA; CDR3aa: CALGELVLIDPRGGATDKLIF; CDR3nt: TGTGCTCTTGGGGAACTAGTTCTAATTGACCCTCGGGGGGGTGCCACCGATAAACTCATCTTT
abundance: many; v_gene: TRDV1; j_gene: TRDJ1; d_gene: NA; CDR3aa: CALGEGGGAYNPYTDKLIF; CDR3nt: TGTGCTCTCGGGGAAGGAGGAGGGGCCTACAACCCGTACACCGATAAACTCATCTTT
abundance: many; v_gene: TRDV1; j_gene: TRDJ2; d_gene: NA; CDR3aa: CALGEPHFPTTGYAALTAQLFF; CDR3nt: TGTGCTCTTGGGGAACCCCATTTTCCTACGACAGGATACGCGGCTTTGACAGCACAACTCTTCTTT
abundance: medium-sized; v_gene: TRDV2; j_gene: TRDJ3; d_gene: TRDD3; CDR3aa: CACDTVLGDWDTRQMFF; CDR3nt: TGTGCCTGTGACACCGTACTGGGGGACTGGGACACCCGACAGATGTTTTTC
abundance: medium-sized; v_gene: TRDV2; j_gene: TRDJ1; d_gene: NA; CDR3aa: CACDPLRTDKLIF; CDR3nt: TGTGCCTGTGATCCCCTTCGGACCGATAAACTCATCTTT
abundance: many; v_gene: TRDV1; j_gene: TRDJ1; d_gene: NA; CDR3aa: CALGELGFLRGVQGWGTTDKLIF; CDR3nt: TGTGCTCTTGGGGAACTGGGCTTCCTACGAGGGGTTCAGGGCTGGGGGACGACCGATAAACTCATCTTT
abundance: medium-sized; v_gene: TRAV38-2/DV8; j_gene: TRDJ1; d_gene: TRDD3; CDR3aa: CAYRSAFISWGMLAPPYTDKLIF; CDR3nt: TGTGCTTATAGGAGCGCGTTCATCTCCTGGGGGATGCTCGCCCCCCCTTACACCGATAAACTCATCTTT
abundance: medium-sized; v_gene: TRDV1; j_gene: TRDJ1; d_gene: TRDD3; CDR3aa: CALGDFRYWGIRNTDKLIF; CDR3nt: TGTGCTCTTGGGGATTTCCGGTACTGGGGGATACGTAACACCGATAAACTCATCTTT
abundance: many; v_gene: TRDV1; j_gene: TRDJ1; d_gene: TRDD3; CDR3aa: CALGELSPKKSPGGYLSPDKLIF; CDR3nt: TGTGCTCTTGGGGAACTAAGTCCAAAAAAGTCCCCTGGGGGATATTTGTCTCCCGATAAACTCATCTTT
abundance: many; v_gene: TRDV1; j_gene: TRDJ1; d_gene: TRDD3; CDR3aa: CALGERSPRDWGIIPQKLIF; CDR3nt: TGTGCTCTTGGGGAACGTTCGCCTCGGGACTGGGGGATTATCCCCCAGAAACTCATCTTT
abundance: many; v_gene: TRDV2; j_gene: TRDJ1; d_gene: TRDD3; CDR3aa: CACDTLLGDTKFSDKLIF; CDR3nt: TGTGCCTGTGACACCCTACTGGGGGATACGAAGTTCTCCGATAAACTCATCTTT
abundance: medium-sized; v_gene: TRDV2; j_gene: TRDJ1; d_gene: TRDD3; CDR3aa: CACDTGLGDTLSADKLIF; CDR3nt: TGTGCCTGTGACACCGGTCTGGGGGATACGCTTTCAGCCGATAAACTCATCTTT
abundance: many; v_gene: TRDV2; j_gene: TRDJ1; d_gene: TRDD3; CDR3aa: CACDTGYWGMYTDKLIF; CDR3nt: TGTGCCTGTGACACGGGTTACTGGGGGATGTACACCGATAAACTCATCTTT
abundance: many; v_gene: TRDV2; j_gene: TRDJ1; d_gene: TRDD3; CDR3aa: CACDPLGGGLVDGGTDKLIF; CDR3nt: TGTGCCTGTGACCCTCTGGGAGGGGGATTGGTTGATGGAGGCACCGATAAACTCATCTTT
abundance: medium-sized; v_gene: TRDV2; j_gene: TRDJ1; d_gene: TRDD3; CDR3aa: CACDPLLGDYSDKLIF; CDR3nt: TGTGCCTGTGACCCGTTACTGGGGGATTACAGTGATAAACTCATCTTT
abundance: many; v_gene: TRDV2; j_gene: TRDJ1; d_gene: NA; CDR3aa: CACDGIAEYTDKLIF; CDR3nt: TGTGCCTGTGACGGGATTGCTGAATACACCGATAAACTCATCTTT
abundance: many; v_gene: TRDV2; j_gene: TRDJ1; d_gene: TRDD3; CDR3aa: CACDTLGDTGDKLIF; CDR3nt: TGTGCCTGTGACACGCTGGGGGATACGGGCGATAAACTCATCTTT
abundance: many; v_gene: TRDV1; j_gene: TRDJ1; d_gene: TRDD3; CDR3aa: CALGELRLVGGYANTDKLIF; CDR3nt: TGTGCTCTTGGGGAACTCCGCCTAGTTGGGGGATACGCCAACACCGATAAACTCATCTTT
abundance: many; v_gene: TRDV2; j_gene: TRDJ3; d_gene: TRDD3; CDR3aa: CACDTDVLGDMAWDTRQMFF; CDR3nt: TGTGCCTGTGACACCGACGTACTGGGGGATATGGCCTGGGACACCCGACAGATGTTTTTC
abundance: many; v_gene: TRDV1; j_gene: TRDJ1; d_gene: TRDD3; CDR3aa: CALGELTFGRLLGAYTDKLIF; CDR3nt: TGTGCTCTTGGGGAACTAACCTTCGGTCGACTACTGGGGGCGTACACCGATAAACTCATCTTT
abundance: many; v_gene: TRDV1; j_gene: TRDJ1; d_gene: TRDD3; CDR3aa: CALGEVPLWVLVGDTSDKLIF; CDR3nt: TGTGCTCTTGGGGAGGTACCCCTATGGGTTCTAGTAGGGGATACTTCCGATAAACTCATCTTT
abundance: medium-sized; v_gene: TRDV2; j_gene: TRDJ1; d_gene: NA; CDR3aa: CACDNSYAAAHKDTDKLIF; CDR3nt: TGTGCCTGTGACAACTCCTACGCGGCTGCCCATAAAGACACCGATAAACTCATCTTT
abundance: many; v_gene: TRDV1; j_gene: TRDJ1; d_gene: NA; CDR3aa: CALGGPLGPDKLIF; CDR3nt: TGTGCTCTTGGGGGGCCCCTGGGGCCCGATAAACTCATCTTT
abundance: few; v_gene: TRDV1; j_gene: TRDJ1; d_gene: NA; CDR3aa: CAFGELSGTTYAFLDKLIF; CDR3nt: TGTGCTTTTGGGGAACTCTCCGGGACAACGTACGCATTCCTCGATAAACTCATCTTT
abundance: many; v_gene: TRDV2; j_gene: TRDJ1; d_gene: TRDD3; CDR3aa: CACDTLGDTAIGADKLIF; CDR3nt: TGTGCCTGTGACACTCTGGGGGATACAGCTATAGGGGCCGATAAACTCATCTTT
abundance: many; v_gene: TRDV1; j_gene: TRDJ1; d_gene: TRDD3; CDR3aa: CALGEGPISLYWGMSHYTDKLIF; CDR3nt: TGTGCTCTTGGGGAAGGTCCAATCTCCCTGTACTGGGGGATGTCCCACTACACCGATAAACTCATCTTT
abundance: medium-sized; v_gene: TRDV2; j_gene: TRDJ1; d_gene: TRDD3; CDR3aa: CACDKKYWGILVTDKLIF; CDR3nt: TGTGCCTGTGACAAGAAGTACTGGGGGATACTGGTAACCGATAAACTCATCTTT
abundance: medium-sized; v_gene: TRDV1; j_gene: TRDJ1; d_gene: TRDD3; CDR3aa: CALGERLVPRVTGGYASDKLIF; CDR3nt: TGTGCTCTTGGGGAAAGACTCGTCCCTCGGGTTACTGGGGGATACGCGTCCGATAAACTCATCTTT
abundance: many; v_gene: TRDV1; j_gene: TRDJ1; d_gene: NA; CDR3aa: CALGEVVWSGWGPRADKLIF; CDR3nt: TGTGCTCTTGGGGAAGTTGTGTGGTCGGGATGGGGCCCCCGGGCCGATAAACTCATCTTT
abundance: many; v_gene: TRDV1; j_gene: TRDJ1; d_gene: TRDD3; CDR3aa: CALGASWGIRHDKLIF; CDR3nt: TGTGCTCTTGGGGCCTCATGGGGGATTCGACACGATAAACTCATCTTT
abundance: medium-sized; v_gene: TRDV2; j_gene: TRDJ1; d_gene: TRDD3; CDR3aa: CACDVLGDTGDKLIF; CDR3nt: TGTGCCTGTGACGTACTGGGGGATACGGGCGATAAACTCATCTTT
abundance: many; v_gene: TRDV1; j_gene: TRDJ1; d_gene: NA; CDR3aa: CALGAPTRGIADKLIF; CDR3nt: TGTGCTCTTGGGGCTCCCACCCGAGGGATAGCCGATAAACTCATCTTT
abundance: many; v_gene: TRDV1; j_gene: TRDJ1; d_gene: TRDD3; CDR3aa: CALGEVDDPYRSTGGYHFWYTDKLIF; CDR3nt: TGTGCTCTTGGGGAAGTGGACGATCCCTACCGAAGTACTGGGGGATACCACTTTTGGTACACCGATAAACTCATCTTT
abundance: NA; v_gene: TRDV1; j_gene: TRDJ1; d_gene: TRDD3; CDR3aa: CALGELRTRLGDTRSTDKLIF; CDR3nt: TGTGCTCTTGGGGAACTGCGCACCCGACTGGGGGATACTCGATCCACCGATAAACTCATCTTT
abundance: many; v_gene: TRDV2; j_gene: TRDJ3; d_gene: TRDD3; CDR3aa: CACDNRAEKTGGSESWDTRQMFF; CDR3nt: TGTGCCTGTGACAACCGGGCCGAAAAGACTGGGGGATCCGAGTCCTGGGACACCCGACAGATGTTTTTC
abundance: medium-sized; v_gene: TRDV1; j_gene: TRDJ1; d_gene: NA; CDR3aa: CALGELAPRPSVWGSLFQLIF; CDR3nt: TGTGCTCTTGGGGAACTAGCCCCTCGGCCTTCCGTCTGGGGGTCCCTGTTCCAACTCATCTTT
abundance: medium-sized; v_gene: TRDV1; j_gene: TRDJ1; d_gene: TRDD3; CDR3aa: CALGEKAPTLGDTADKLIF; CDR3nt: TGTGCTCTTGGGGAAAAGGCTCCTACGCTGGGGGATACGGCCGATAAACTCATCTTT
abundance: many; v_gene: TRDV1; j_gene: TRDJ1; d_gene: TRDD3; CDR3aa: CALGERRGMGIPDKLIF; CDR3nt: TGTGCTCTTGGGGAACGAAGGGGAATGGGGATACCCGATAAACTCATCTTT
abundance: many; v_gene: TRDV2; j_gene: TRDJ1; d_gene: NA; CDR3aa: CACDTVSRGDESLYTDKLIF; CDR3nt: TGTGCCTGTGACACCGTCTCTCGGGGGGACGAATCCTTGTACACCGATAAACTCATCTTT
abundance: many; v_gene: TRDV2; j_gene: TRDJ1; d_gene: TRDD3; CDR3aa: CACDPTGDPMYTDKLIF; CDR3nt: TGTGCCTGTGACCCGACTGGGGACCCTATGTACACCGATAAACTCATCTTT
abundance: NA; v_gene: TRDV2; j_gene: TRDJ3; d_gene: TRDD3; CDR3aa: CACDTAGYVPWDARQMFF; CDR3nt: TGTGCCTGCGACACGGCGGGATACGTACCCTGGGACGCCCGACAGATGTTTTTC
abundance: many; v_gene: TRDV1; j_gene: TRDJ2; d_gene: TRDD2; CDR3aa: CALGEHKAFLTAVWRELFF; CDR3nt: TGTGCTCTTGGGGAACATAAGGCCTTCCTAACCGCGGTCTGGCGTGAACTCTTCTTT
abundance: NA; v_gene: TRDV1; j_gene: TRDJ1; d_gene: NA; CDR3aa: CALGERPSRDLGALKLIF; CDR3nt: TGTGCTCTTGGGGAAAGGCCTTCCCGCGACCTGGGGGCTCTCAAACTCATCTTT
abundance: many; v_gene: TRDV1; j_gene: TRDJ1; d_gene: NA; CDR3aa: CALVSPLPTYWGSNTDKLIF; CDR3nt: TGTGCTCTTGTATCCCCCCTTCCTACCTACTGGGGGTCCAACACCGATAAACTCATCTTT
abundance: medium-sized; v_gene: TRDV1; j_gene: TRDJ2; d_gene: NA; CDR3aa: CALTYEGISTAQLFF; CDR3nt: TGTGCTCTGACCTACGAAGGGATATCGACAGCACAACTCTTCTTT
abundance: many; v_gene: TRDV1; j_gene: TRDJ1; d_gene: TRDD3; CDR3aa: CALGEVFPRTGGPAGLIF; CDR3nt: TGTGCTCTTGGGGAGGTCTTTCCCCGTACTGGGGGCCCGGCCGGACTCATCTTT
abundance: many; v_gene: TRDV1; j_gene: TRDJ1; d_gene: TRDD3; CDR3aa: CALGELPFLTSLYWGIRGSYTDKLIF; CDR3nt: TGTGCTCTTGGGGAACTACCATTCCTTACGTCATTGTACTGGGGGATACGAGGATCCTACACCGATAAACTCATCTTT
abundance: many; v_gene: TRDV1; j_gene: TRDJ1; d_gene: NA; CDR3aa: CALGGPNIPLFVRKSYINGDLTDKLIF; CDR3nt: TGTGCTCTTGGGGGCCCCAACATACCCCTTTTTGTGCGAAAGTCTTACATAAACGGGGACCTCACCGATAAACTCATCTTT